A single sample is the source of the 29 T cell receptor beta chains below, sequenced in a study of blood T cells in healthy people across ages. Together with a sample-barcoded 5' primer, a J-beta primer mix was included in a second PCR lasting roughly 6 to 12 cycles. TCRdb processed the 5' RACE reads anew with MiXCR; each CDR3 protein has one entry. The sample holds hundreds of thousands of distinct CDR3 sequences, 20% to 25% seen once. The specimen was blood. The receptors come from a man aged 65 to 85 in good health.

CDR3 region: CASSGGEVTDTQYF. Here the CDR3 DNA reads TGTGCCTCGTCAGGGGGTGAGGTCACAGATACGCAGTATTTT. The chain combines TRBV24-1 with TRBJ2-3; 7 nucleotides agree with TRBD1. The CDR3 is made up of 14 amino acids. Trimming at V came to 12 bases and at J to 2 bases, leaving 10 bases not matched to a gene. CDR1 KGHDR and CDR2 SFDVKD come from the germline V gene.

This chain uses TRBV7-2 with TRBJ1-6; maybe TRBD1 (5 bases). V lost 1 base and J 4 bases, leaving 11 bases between the germline ends. This CDR3 contains 16 residues. CDR1 is SGHTA, CDR2 FQGNSA, per germline. The CDR3 coding sequence is TGTGCCAGCAGCTTAGATACGACAGTTTATAATTCACCCCTCCACTTT. Its translation: CASSLDTTVYNSPLHF. The variable domain in full, with the rest retrieved from reference TRBV7-2 and TRBJ1-6, is GAGVSQSPSNKVTEKGKDVELRCDPISGHTALYWYRQSLGQGLEFLIYFQGNSAPDKSGLPSDRFSAERTGGSVSTLTIQRTQQEDSAVYLCASSLDTTVYNSPLHFGNGTRLTVT.

There are a few counts of this clonotype. A much larger clone differs by one base, so this may be a read error. V and J are TRBV5-1 and TRBJ2-1; D ambiguous. The germline V gene encodes CDR1 SGHRS and CDR2 YFSETQ. This CDR3 comprises 16 residues. Trimming removed 4 bases at V and 1 base at J, with 15 bases between. The CDR3 loop is CASSQAPGRSYNEQFF. For the CDR3, the DNA is TGCGCCAGCAGCCAGGCCCCTGGCAGGTCCTACAATGAGCAGTTCTTC.

At least ten counts were recorded for this clonotype. The V and J genes are TRBV7-9 and TRBJ2-5, with TRBD2 matching over 13 bases. After removal of 5 bases from V and 4 bases from J, the junction contained 7 bases not matched to a gene. CDR1 and CDR2 from the germline V gene are SEHNR and FQNEAQ (reference sequence). The CDR3 is 16 amino acids. Here the CDR3 reads CASSPPGLAGVETQYF. The CDR3 DNA is TGTGCCAGCAGCCCACCCGGACTAGCGGGAGTAGAGACCCAGTACTTC.

This clonotype was found a few times. The rearrangement links TRBV20-1 to TRBJ2-2; no clear D gene. The CDR3 is 12 amino acids. V was trimmed by 6 bases and J by 1 base, leaving 6 bases between them. From germline, CDR1 is DFQATT and CDR2 SNEGSKA (reference sequence). Written as DNA, the CDR3 is TGCAGTGCCACCTTGAACACCGGGGAGCTGTTTTTT. Translating gives CSATLNTGELFF.

The table lists this clonotype with a few counts. The chain uses TRBV20-1 and TRBJ1-1; D not resolved. The ends were cut back, 0 bases at V and 2 bases at J, with 13 bases in the middle. The CDR3 is 15 residues long. The germline CDR1 and CDR2 sequences are DFQATT and SNEGSKA (reference sequence). CDR3 region: CSARDQAGPNTEAFF. The DNA of the CDR3 is TGCAGTGCTAGAGATCAGGCAGGACCCAACACTGAAGCTTTCTTT.

The chain employs TRBV9 and TRBJ2-1; D is perhaps TRBD1 or TRBD2 (5 bases each). This CDR3 has 15 amino acids. Germline V CDR1 and CDR2: SGDLS, YYNGEE. Trimming took off 5 bases at V and 1 base at J, with 13 bases between the two ends. The CDR3 DNA sequence: TGTGCCAGCAGTGCCGGGACCATGTCCTACAATGAGCAGTTCTTC. Amino acids: CASSAGTMSYNEQFF.

Only a few counts were recorded for this clonotype. The rearrangement joins TRBV2 to TRBJ1-2; TRBD1 aligns across 8 bases. In germline, CDR1 is SNHLY, CDR2 FYNNEI. The CDR3 is 13 residues long. Trimming removed 7 bases from V and 4 bases from J; junction bases left unmatched: 5. For the CDR3, the DNA is TGTGCCAGCAAGGAACAGGGGGGCTATGGCTACACCTTC. This encodes CASKEQGGYGYTF.

V is TRBV7-3 and J is TRBJ1-2; TRBD1 is a possible D gene (6 bases). The germline V gene has CDR1 SGHTA and CDR2 FQGTGA. CDR3 length equals 13 residues. V lost 5 bases and J 4 bases, leaving 11 bases between the germline ends. This chain's CDR3 is CASSEDRLYGYTF. Written as DNA, the CDR3 is TGTGCCAGCAGCGAGGACAGACTCTATGGCTACACCTTC.

The rearrangement joins TRBV20-1 to TRBJ1-1; D is perhaps TRBD1 (5 bases). The V and J ends lost 3 bases and 6 bases respectively, with 26 bases between them. CDR1 is DFQATT and CDR2 is SNEGSKA in the germline V gene (reference sequence). The CDR3 is 17 amino acids. The CDR3 coding sequence is TGCAGTGCTAGGAGAGCCGGGGGTGGCAGTGGGTCGTCTGAAGCTTTCTTT. This sequence encodes CSARRAGGGSGSSEAFF.

This clonotype was detected a few times. V and J are TRBV4-3 and TRBJ2-3, with D maybe TRBD2 (6 bases). The CDR3 sequence is 15 residues long. CDR1 LGHNA and CDR2 YSLEER come from the germline V gene. V shed 3 bases and J shed 2 bases, with 12 bases lying between them. CDR3 nucleotide sequence: TGCGCCAGCAGCCAGGAGTGGGACTTCACAGATACGCAGTATTTT. Protein sequence: CASSQEWDFTDTQYF.

This clonotype has only a few counts. V is TRBV20-1 and J is TRBJ2-3; 11 nucleotides line up with TRBD2. The CDR3 runs 17 residues. V was pared by 4 bases and J by 5 bases, with 14 bases of the junction left unmatched. Germline loops: CDR1 DFQATT, CDR2 SNEGSKA (reference sequence). CDR3 sequence (DNA): TGCAGTGCTACTAGACTAGCGGGACCCAACCTTGAAGATACGCAGTATTTT. It yields the protein CSATRLAGPNLEDTQYF.

The J gene is TRBJ2-1, the V gene TRBV20-1; 7 bases map to TRBD1. The CDR3 is 14 residues long. CDR1 DFQATT and CDR2 SNEGSKA come from the germline V gene (reference sequence). V lost 1 base, J lost 4 bases, and 4 bases stayed unmatched. The CDR3 protein is CSARGGQVYNEQFF. The CDR3 nucleotides read TGCAGTGCTAGAGGTGGACAGGTGTACAATGAGCAGTTCTTC.

The rearrangement joins TRBV5-1 to TRBJ1-4, with 7 nucleotides matching TRBD1. CDR3 size: 15 residues. V was pared by 1 base and J by 6 bases, with 6 bases of the junction left unmatched. The germline V gene has CDR1 SGHRS and CDR2 YFSETQ. The CDR3 loop reads CASSLRQGRDEKLFF. Here the CDR3 DNA reads TGCGCCAGCAGCTTGAGACAGGGAAGGGATGAAAAACTGTTTTTT.

This clonotype was seen a few times. The chain's CDR3 is CATSGGAKETQYF. In nucleotides, the CDR3 is TGTGCCACCTCCGGGGGGGCGAAAGAGACCCAGTACTTC. V usage is TRBV12-3 or TRBV12-4 and J usage is TRBJ2-5; TRBD2 aligns across 8 bases. V lost 10 bases to trimming and J lost 3 bases; unmatched junction nucleotides: 7. This CDR3 region has 13 residues.

This chain connects TRBV6-1 to TRBJ2-7, with D uncertain. Germline V gene data show CDR1 as MNHNS and CDR2 as SASEGT. The germline V and J ends were trimmed by 1 base and 0 bases, with 13 bases remaining between them. CDR3 length: 16 amino acids. CDR3 loop: CASSEGPSHSSYEQYF. The CDR3 coding sequence is TGTGCCAGCAGTGAAGGTCCCTCCCACAGCTCCTACGAGCAGTACTTC.

This clonotype has more than one count but fewer than ten. The J gene is TRBJ2-2, the V gene TRBV9; D uncertain. Germline CDR1 reads SGDLS; CDR2 reads YYNGEE. Between the trimmed V and J ends, which lost 3 bases and 4 bases, there was a span of 10 bases. The CDR3 extends over 14 amino acids. The CDR3 sequence is CASSGKHGTGELFF. CDR3 DNA: TGTGCCAGCAGCGGAAAGCACGGCACCGGGGAGCTGTTTTTT. Complete variable domain (other parts from reference TRBV9 and TRBJ2-2): DSGVTQTPKHLITATGQRVTLRCSPRSGDLSVYWYQQSLDQGLQFLIQYYNGEERAKGNILERFSAQQFPDLHSELNLSSLELGDSALYFCASSGKHGTGELFFGEGSRLTVL.

The CDR3 DNA is TGCGCCAGCAGCTTGGAAGGGGGCGACTATAATTCACCCCTCCACTTT. Translating gives CASSLEGGDYNSPLHF. The chain combines TRBV5-1 with TRBJ1-6, with 7 bases matching TRBD1. The CDR3 covers 16 residues. The J segment lost 3 bases and the V segment lost 0 bases, leaving 3 bases of the junction unmatched. Germline V gene data show CDR1 as SGHRS and CDR2 as YFSETQ.

The gene calls are TRBV12-3 or TRBV12-4 and TRBJ2-2; 10 bases fit TRBD2. This CDR3 has 18 amino acids. The V gene end was trimmed by 4 bases and the J gene end by 0 bases; junction bases not matched to a gene: 8. The CDR3 region is CASSSRTSGHTNTGELFF. For the CDR3, the DNA is TGTGCCAGCAGTTCCCGGACTAGCGGTCACACGAACACCGGGGAGCTGTTTTTT.

This clonotype showed up just a few times. The rearrangement uses TRBV11-2 and TRBJ1-1; weak D call: TRBD1 (6 bases). The germline CDR1 and CDR2 sequences are SGHAT and FQNNGV. CDR3 length equals 13 residues. Deletions cut 5 bases from V and 3 bases from J, with 10 bases between. The CDR3 DNA is TGTGCCAGCAGCACTCGACAGGACACTGAAGCTTTCTTT. Translating gives CASSTRQDTEAFF.

The chain is built from TRBV18 and TRBJ2-2; 11 bases are shared with TRBD2. The V segment lost 2 bases and the J segment 0 bases; nucleotides outside the gene matches: 2. Germline CDR1 reads KGHSH; CDR2 reads LQKENI. The CDR3 spans 17 residues. The CDR3 protein is CASSPATSGTNTGELFF. The CDR3 DNA reads as TGTGCCAGCTCACCAGCGACTAGCGGGACGAACACCGGGGAGCTGTTTTTT.

This clonotype has just a few counts. This sequence joins TRBV20-1 and TRBJ2-1; weak D call: TRBD2 (5 bases). This CDR3 is 14 amino acids long. V was trimmed by 5 bases and J by 4 bases, leaving 15 bases between them. Per germline, CDR1 DFQATT and CDR2 SNEGSKA (reference sequence). The DNA of the CDR3 is TGCAGTGCTCCTGGAGGCACCTCATACAATGAGCAGTTCTTC. This encodes CSAPGGTSYNEQFF.

On this clonotype: This may come from a read error, since a much larger clone is one base off. The V call is TRBV20-1, the J call TRBJ2-1, with 7 bases lining up with TRBD1. Trimming at V came to 0 bases and at J to 7 bases, leaving 12 bases not matched to a gene. Per the germline V gene, CDR1 is DFQATT and CDR2 is SNEGSKA (reference sequence). The CDR3 sequence is 16 residues long. In DNA form, the CDR3 reads TGCAGTGCTAGAGATTACACAGGGGCTATGCGGAATGAGCAGTTCTTC. It specifies CSARDYTGAMRNEQFF.

The chain uses TRBV20-1 and TRBJ2-5; the D is unclear. The CDR3 sequence is 11 residues long. V shed 5 bases and J shed 5 bases, with 9 bases lying between them. Germline CDR1 and CDR2: DFQATT and SNEGSKA (reference sequence). CDR3 DNA sequence: TGCAGTGCTGTCCCAAGCGAGACCCAGTACTTC. Protein product: CSAVPSETQYF.

This chain joins TRBV9 and TRBJ2-1; TRBD2 aligns across 8 bases. Per germline, CDR1 SGDLS and CDR2 YYNGEE. CDR3 length equals 17 residues. The junction had 7 bases not matched to a gene; V was cut back by 0 bases and J by 2 bases. Here the CDR3 reads CASSVDSGVGAYNEQFF. CDR3 DNA sequence: TGTGCCAGCAGCGTAGATAGCGGGGTAGGGGCCTACAATGAGCAGTTCTTC.

This chain uses TRBV6-5 with TRBJ1-1; TRBD1 matches at 9 bases. Germline lookup yields CDR1 MNHEY and CDR2 SVGAGI. Trimming removed 2 bases from V and 6 bases from J; junction bases left unmatched: 1. The CDR3 runs to 13 residues. The CDR3 DNA follows: TGTGCCAGCAGTTACGGGACAGGGTCTGAAGCTTTCTTT. Its translation is CASSYGTGSEAFF.

The table lists this clonotype with many counts. The V call is TRBV6-5, the J call TRBJ1-2, with 8 bases lining up with TRBD1. This CDR3 is built from 13 residues. CDR1 MNHEY and CDR2 SVGAGI come from the germline V gene. With V trimmed by 6 bases and J by 4 bases, 4 bases remained unmatched. In DNA, the CDR3 is TGTGCCAGCAGGTCAGGACAGGGCTATGGCTACACCTTC. Translation: CASRSGQGYGYTF.

This clonotype has just a few counts. The J gene is TRBJ1-5, the V gene TRBV15; D may be TRBD1 (5 bases). V dropped 4 bases and J dropped 0 bases, with 13 bases sitting between them. This CDR3 spans 16 amino acids. Germline values: CDR1 LNHNV, CDR2 YYDKDF (reference sequence). As DNA, the CDR3 is TGTGCCACCAGCACCTACAAGACAGTTAGCAATCAGCCCCAGCATTTT. Protein: CATSTYKTVSNQPQHF.

In this sample, this clonotype turned up a few times. The chain combines TRBV10-3 with TRBJ2-5, with D possibly TRBD2 on 6 matching bases. Trimming stripped 10 bases from V and 1 base from J, with 7 bases between. The CDR3 has 11 residues. Germline V gives CDR1 ENHRY, CDR2 SYGVKD. The CDR3 here is CATGLQETQYF. As DNA, the CDR3 is TGTGCCACGGGACTCCAAGAGACCCAGTACTTC.